This T cell receptor (beta chain) was captured by sequencing in a study of shared clonotypes between healthy human individuals. Overall study results and limits: There were few donors, and this limited the genetic and exposure-history diversity represented. Shared clonotypes: roughly 4.5% naive CD4, roughly 3.5% naive CD8, roughly 2.4% memory CD4, under 0.45% memory CD8.

Some clones are missing from TCRdb's copy, which holds only in-frame ones; the method was immunoSEQ multiplex PCR. In the table there are some 500,000 clones, 95% to 97% of which are singletons. The donor cohort consisted entirely of Caucasian adults residing in Nashville, Tennessee. Memory CD4+ cells were the fraction left after CD45RA+ naive selection. As regards this clone: Its matching antigen is unknown.

The sequenced material came from naive CD4+ T cells sorted from blood. The subset is: CD45RA+ positively selected. This receptor was obtained from a woman aged 25 to 39 in good health.

CDR3 bases: TGCGCCAGCAGCTTGGCCCCCACGACTTTACAGGGGGGTGGGAATCAGCCCCAGCATTTT. It yields the protein CASSLAPTTLQGGGNQPQHF. The chain is built from TRBV5-1 and TRBJ1-5; TRBD1 aligns across 8 bases. Unmatched junction bases numbered 18, after V lost 0 bases and J lost 4 bases. The CDR3 is 20 amino acids. The germline CDR1 and CDR2 sequences are SGHRS and YFSETQ.